Reported below is one T cell receptor (beta chain). Antigen: not known. All TRB cDNA libraries came from 5' RACE performed with UMI labels. Reprocessing the 5' RACE reads, TCRdb reports a single entry for every CDR3 protein and omits DNA. The listing records about 5,700 distinct CDR3 sequences. Germline loops: CDR1 SQVTM, CDR2 ANQGSEA. The CDR3 loop spans 13 amino acids. These data are taken from a study of CXCR3-negative and CXCR3-positive naive CD8 T cells. General study results and limits: Relative to memory CD8+ cells, whose diversity was much lower, both naive subsets had comparably high diversity. CXCR3-positive naive cells carried more hydrophobic TRB CDR3s than CXCR3-negative naive cells did. Naive CXCR3-positive and CXCR3-negative cells shared TRBV-TRBJ usage; memory cells diverged.

Within the CD8+ T cell compartment, naive cells were CD45RO-CCR7+CD27+CD95-. The V gene is TRBV29-1, the J gene TRBJ2-7; TCRdb's assignment of TRBD1 cannot be checked, as there is no DNA. Sequencing was carried out using naive CXCR3+ CD8+ T cells from blood. Stated subset: CD45RO-CCR7+CD27+CD95- naive CD8+ T cells expressing CXCR3 (TNR3+). The sequence was obtained from a human donor in good health. Some clones in this sample may be carry-over from other donors' samples. This chain's CDR3 is CSINQGAAYEQYF.